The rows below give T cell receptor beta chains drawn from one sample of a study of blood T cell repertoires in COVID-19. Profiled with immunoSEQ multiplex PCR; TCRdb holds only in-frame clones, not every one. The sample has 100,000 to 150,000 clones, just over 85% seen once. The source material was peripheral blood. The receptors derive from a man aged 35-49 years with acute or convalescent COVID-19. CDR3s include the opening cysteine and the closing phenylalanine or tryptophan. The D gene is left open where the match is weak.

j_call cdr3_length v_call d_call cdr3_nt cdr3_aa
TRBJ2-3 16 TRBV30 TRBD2 TGTGCCTGGGACCCAGGGACTAGCGGGAGAACAGATACGCAGTATTTT CAWDPGTSGRTDTQYF
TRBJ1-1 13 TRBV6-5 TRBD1 TGTGCCACCCAGGACAGGGGCAGGGGTGAAGCTTTCTTT CATQDRGRGEAFF
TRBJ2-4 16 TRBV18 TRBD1 TGTGCCAGCTCACCAACCGGGACAGGGTTCCGGGACATTCAGTACTTC CASSPTGTGFRDIQYF
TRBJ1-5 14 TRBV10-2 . TGCGCCAGCAGTGAGAGTGCAGGGGATCAGCCCCAGCATTTT CASSESAGDQPQHF
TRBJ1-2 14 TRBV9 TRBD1 TGTGCCAGCAGCGCCGCTACAGGGGGCTATGGCTACACCTTC CASSAATGGYGYTF
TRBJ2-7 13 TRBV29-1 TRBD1 TGCAGCGTTTCGACAGGGGGCAGTTACGAGCAGTACTTC CSVSTGGSYEQYF
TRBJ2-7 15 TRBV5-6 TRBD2 TGTGCCAGCAGCCCACTAGCGGGAGGTTCCAGAGAGCAGTACTTC CASSPLAGGSREQYF
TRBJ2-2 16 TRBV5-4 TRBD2 TGTGCCAGCAGCGATCGACTAGCGGGGTACGCCGGGGAGCTGTTTTTT CASSDRLAGYAGELFF
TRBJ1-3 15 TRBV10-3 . TGTGCCATCAGGGCGGACGAGGGCGGTGGAAACACCATATATTTT CAIRADEGGGNTIYF
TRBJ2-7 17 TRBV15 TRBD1 TGTGCCACCAGCAGAGATCGATGGGGACAGTCAGGTTCCCAGCAGTACTTC CATSRDRWGQSGSQQYF
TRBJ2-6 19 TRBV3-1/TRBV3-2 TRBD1 TGTGCCAGCAGCCAAGGGCAAATGACAGGGTTTACTGGGGCCAACGTCCTGACTTTC CASSQGQMTGFTGANVLTF
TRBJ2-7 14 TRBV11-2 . TGTGCCAGCAGCTTAAACCGGTGGTCCTACGAGCAGTACTTC CASSLNRWSYEQYF
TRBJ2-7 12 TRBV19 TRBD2 TGTGCCAGTGGGACTAGCGCCTACGAGCAGTACTTC CASGTSAYEQYF
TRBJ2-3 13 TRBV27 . TGTGCCAGCAGTTTAGGAGTCACAGATACGCAGTATTTT CASSLGVTDTQYF